The sequence of this T cell receptor beta chain was determined in a study of regulatory dendritic cells for organ transplantation. The study, taken as a whole, reports: The authors noted considerable between-person heterogeneity in alloreactive memory CD8+ cells. Regulatory dendritic cells appeared to expand memory CD8+ clones less than mature ones. Of resting T cell subsets, memory CD8+ had the most alloreactive clonotypes.

Allogeneic regulatory or mature dendritic cells were co-cultured for 5 days with CFSE-labeled sorted T cells at 1:10. Naive CD45RA+ and memory CD45RO+ CD4+ or CD8+ T cells were FACS-sorted. Measured with immunoSEQ multiplex PCR; TCRdb has only the in-frame clones, and not every one. The sample includes 15,000 to 20,000 clones, less than 85% of them seen just once. For this clone: The antigen is not known.

CDR1 SGHDT and CDR2 YYEEEE come from the germline V gene. Between the trimmed V and J ends, which lost 0 bases and 7 bases, there was a span of 10 bases. The CDR3 runs to 13 residues. The origin of this receptor is a human donor in good health. Sequenced material: memory CD4+ T cells from blood cultured with regulatory dendritic cells. Documented subset: CD45RO+ memory T cells. The V gene is TRBV5-6, the J gene TRBJ1-2, with unresolved D. Here the CDR3 reads CASSLEGWGGYTF. CDR3 nucleotide sequence: TGTGCCAGCAGCTTGGAGGGTTGGGGTGGCTACACCTTC.